This entry is about one TCR beta chain. The data are from a study of cytomegalovirus exposure and HLA in healthy donors. Researchers ran the PCR with 60 Vbeta and 13 Jbeta primers. The data were produced by immunoSEQ multiplex PCR, yet TCRdb's version contains in-frame clones alone and is incomplete. The repertoire table contains roughly 40,000 clones. Germline assignment: CDR1 MNHEY and CDR2 SVGAGI. Trimming pared 7 bases from V and 9 bases from J, leaving 16 bases between. The CDR3 contains 14 residues. This TCR derives from a male donor in good health and CMV-seronegative. The chain uses TRBV6-5 and TRBJ1-6, with TRBD1 as a possible D gene (5 bases). The sample taken for sequencing was PBMCs. The CDR3 sequence: CASTRVGVISPLHF. The CDR3 DNA follows: TGTGCCAGCACCAGGGTAGGGGTTATTTCACCCCTCCACTTT.